This T cell receptor beta chain was sequenced in a study of T cells after posttransplantation cyclophosphamide. Overall study findings and caveats: Donor-recipient repertoire similarity was low at 1-2 months, rising over year one. Recipient CMV seropositivity and CMV reactivation strongly tracked TRB clonality. TRB overlap between skin or GI tissue T cells and blood was limited.

Sequencing was performed with immunoSEQ multiplex PCR; in TCRdb, only in-frame clones are kept and a portion is missing. The table has tens of thousands of clones, about 91% seen once. The CDR3 runs 14 residues. Germline CDR1 and CDR2: SGHTA and FQGNSA. V was cut by 1 base and J by 7 bases, with 10 bases left in between. The related graft donor's blood sample was taken on the day of bone marrow donation. A remark on this clone: Its antigen is not known.

Specimen: PBMCs. The TCR originated in a woman aged 45-65 years in good health and a related stem cell transplant donor. The gene calls are TRBV7-2 and TRBJ1-4; D perhaps matches TRBD1 (6 bases). The CDR3 region has the DNA TGTGCCAGCAGCTTAGGAGGGGGGGGTGAAAAACTGTTTTTT. As protein: CASSLGGGGEKLFF.